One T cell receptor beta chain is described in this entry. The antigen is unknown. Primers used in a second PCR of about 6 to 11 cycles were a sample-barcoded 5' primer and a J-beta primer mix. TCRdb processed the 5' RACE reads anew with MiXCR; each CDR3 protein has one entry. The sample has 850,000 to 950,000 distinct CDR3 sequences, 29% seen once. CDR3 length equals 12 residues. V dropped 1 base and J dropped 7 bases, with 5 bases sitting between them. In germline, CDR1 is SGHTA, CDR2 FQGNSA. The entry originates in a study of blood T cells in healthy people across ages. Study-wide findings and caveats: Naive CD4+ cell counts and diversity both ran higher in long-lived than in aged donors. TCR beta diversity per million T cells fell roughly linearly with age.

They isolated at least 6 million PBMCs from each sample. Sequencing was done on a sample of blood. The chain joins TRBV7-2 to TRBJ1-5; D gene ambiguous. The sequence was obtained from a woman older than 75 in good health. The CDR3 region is CTSSLDVQPQHF. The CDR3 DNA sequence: TGTACCAGCAGCTTAGACGTGCAGCCCCAGCATTTT.